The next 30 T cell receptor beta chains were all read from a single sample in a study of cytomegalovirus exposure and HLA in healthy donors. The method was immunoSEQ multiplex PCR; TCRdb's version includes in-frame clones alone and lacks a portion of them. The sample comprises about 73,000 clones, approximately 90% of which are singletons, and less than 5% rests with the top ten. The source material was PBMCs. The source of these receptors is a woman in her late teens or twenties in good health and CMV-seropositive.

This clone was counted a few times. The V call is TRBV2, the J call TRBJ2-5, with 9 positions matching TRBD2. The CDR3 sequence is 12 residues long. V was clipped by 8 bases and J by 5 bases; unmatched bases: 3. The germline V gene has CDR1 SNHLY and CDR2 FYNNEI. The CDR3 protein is CASGLASETQYF. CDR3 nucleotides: TGTGCCAGCGGACTAGCGTCGGAGACCCAGTACTTC.

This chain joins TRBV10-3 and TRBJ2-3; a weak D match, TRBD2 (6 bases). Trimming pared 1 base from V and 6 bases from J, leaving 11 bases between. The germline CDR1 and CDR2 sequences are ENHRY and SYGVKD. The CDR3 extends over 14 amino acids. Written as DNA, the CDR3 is TGTGCCATCAGTGAGTGGCCCAGCGGGGATACGCAGTATTTT. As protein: CAISEWPSGDTQYF.

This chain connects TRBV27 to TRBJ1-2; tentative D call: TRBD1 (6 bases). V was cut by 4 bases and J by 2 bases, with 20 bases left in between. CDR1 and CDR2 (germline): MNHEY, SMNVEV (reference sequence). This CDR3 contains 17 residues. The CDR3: CASSSLRTGTSNYGYTF. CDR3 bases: TGTGCCAGCAGTTCACTACGAACCGGGACATCAAACTATGGCTACACCTTC.

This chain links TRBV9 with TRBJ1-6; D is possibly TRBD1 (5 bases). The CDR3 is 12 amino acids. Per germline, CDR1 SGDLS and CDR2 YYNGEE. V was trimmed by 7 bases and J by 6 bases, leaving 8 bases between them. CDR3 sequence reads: CASSGLNSPLHF. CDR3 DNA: TGTGCCAGCTCGGGACTTAATTCACCCCTCCACTTT.

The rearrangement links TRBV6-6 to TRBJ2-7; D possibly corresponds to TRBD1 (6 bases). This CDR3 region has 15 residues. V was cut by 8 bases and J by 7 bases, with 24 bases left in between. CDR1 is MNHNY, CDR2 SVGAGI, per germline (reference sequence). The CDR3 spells CASQGYSTVQGEQYF. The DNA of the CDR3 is TGTGCCAGCCAAGGCTATTCGACAGTCCAGGGGGAGCAGTACTTC.

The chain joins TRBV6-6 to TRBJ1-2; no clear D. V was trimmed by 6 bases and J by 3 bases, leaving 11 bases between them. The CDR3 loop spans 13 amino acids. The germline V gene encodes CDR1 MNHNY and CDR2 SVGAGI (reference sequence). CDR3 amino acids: CASSPGEDYGYTF. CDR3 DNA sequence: TGTGCCAGCAGCCCCGGTGAAGACTATGGCTACACCTTC.

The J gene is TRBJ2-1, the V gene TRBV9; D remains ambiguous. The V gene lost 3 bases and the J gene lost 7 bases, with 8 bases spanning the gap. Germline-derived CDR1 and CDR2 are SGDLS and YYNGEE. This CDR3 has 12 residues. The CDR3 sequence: CASSASENEQFF. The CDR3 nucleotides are TGTGCCAGCAGCGCGAGTGAAAATGAGCAGTTCTTC.

CDR3 amino acids: CASSYSTGTSGGEPYNEQFF. As DNA, the CDR3 is TGTGCCAGCAGTTACTCAACCGGGACTAGCGGGGGGGAACCGTACAATGAGCAGTTCTTC. This rearrangement joins TRBV6-7 to TRBJ2-1; 16 bases map to TRBD2. TRBV6-7 qualifies as an ORF whose function is uncertain. The CDR3 is 20 residues long. J gave up 4 bases and V 0 bases, and 9 bases lay outside the gene matches.

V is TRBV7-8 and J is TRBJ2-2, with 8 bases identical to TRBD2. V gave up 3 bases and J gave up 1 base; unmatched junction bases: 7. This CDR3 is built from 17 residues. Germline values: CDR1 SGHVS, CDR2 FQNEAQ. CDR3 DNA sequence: TGTGCCAGCAGCTTGAGTCCCGGGGGGGTGAACACCGGGGAGCTGTTTTTT. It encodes CASSLSPGGVNTGELFF. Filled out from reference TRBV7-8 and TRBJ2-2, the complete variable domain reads GAGVSQSPRYKVAKRGQDVALRCDPISGHVSLFWYQQALGQGPEFLTYFQNEAQLDKSGLPSDRFFAERPEGSVSTLKIQRTQQEDSAVYLCASSLSPGGVNTGELFFGEGSRLTVL.

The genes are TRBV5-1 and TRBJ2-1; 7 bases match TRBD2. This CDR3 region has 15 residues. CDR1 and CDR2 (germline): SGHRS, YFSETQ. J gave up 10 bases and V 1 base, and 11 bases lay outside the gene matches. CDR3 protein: CASSLTSVESIEQFF. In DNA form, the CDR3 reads TGCGCCAGCAGCTTGACTAGCGTTGAGAGTATAGAGCAGTTCTTC.

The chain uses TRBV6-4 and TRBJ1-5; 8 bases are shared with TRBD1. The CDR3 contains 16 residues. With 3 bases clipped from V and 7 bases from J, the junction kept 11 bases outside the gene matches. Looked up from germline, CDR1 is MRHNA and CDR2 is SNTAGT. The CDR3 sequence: CASSETGGTGEQPQHF. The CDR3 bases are TGTGCCAGCAGTGAAACGGGTGGGACAGGTGAACAGCCCCAGCATTTT.

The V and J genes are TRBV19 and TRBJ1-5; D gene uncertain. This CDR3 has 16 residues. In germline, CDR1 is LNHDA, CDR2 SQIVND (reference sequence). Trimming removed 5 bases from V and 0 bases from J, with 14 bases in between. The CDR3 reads CASSDSKTYSNQPQHF. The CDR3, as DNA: TGTGCCAGTAGTGATTCTAAAACTTATAGCAATCAGCCCCAGCATTTT.

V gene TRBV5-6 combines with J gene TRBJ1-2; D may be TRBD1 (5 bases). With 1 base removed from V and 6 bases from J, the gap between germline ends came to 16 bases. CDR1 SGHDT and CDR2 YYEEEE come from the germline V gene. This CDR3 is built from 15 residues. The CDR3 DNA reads TGTGCCAGCAGCTTGTACAGGTTCCTTGAAGATGGCTACACCTTC. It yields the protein CASSLYRFLEDGYTF.

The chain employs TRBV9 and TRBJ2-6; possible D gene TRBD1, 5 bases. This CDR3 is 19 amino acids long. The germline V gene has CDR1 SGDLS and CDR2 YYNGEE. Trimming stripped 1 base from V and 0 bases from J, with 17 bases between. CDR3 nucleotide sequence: TGTGCCAGCAGCGTATGGGGCCTCGAGGTTGCCTCTGGGGCCAACGTCCTGACTTTC. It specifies CASSVWGLEVASGANVLTF.

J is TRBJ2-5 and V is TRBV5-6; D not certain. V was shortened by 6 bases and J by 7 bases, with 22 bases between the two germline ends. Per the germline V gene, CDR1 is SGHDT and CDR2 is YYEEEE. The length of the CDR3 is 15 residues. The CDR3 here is CASNPARRTTGTQYF. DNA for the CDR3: TGTGCCAGCAATCCGGCGCGGCGAACGACGGGGACCCAGTACTTC.

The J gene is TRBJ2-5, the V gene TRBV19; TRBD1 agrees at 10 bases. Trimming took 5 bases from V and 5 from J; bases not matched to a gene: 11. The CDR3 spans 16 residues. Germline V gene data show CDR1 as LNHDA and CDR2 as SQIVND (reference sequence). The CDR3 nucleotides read TGTGCCAGTAGTCCGGACAGGGGGATGGCGAGGGAGACCCAGTACTTC. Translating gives CASSPDRGMARETQYF.

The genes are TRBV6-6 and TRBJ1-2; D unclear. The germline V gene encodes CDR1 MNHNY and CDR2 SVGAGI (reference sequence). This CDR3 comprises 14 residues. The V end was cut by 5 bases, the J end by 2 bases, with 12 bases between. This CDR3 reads CASSPTWQNYGYTF. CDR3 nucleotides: TGTGCCAGCAGTCCAACGTGGCAGAACTATGGCTACACCTTC.

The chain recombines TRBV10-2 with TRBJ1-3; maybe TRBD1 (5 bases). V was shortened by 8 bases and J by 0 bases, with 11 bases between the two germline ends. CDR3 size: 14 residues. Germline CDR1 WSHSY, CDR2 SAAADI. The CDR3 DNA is TGCGCCAGCGGTACAGGATTCTCTGGAAACACCATATATTTT. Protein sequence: CASGTGFSGNTIYF.

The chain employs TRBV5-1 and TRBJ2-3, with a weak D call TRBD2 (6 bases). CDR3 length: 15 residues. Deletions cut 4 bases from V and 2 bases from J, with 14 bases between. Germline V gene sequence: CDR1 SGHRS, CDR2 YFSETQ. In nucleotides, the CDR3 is TGCGCCAGCAGCCCCCGGGACTCCTACACAGATACGCAGTATTTT. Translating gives CASSPRDSYTDTQYF.

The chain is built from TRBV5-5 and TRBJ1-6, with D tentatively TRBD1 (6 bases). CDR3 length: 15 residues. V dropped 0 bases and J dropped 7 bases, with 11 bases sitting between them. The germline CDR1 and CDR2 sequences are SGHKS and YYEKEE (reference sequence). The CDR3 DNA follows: TGTGCCAGCAGCTTGGCAGGGGTTGGGAATTCACCCCTCCACTTT. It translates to CASSLAGVGNSPLHF. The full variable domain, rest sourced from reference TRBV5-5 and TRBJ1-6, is DAGVTQSPTHLIKTRGQQVTLRCSPISGHKSVSWYQQVLGQGPQFIFQYYEKEERGRGNFPDRFSARQFPNYSSELNVNALLLGDSALYLCASSLAGVGNSPLHFGNGTRLTVT.

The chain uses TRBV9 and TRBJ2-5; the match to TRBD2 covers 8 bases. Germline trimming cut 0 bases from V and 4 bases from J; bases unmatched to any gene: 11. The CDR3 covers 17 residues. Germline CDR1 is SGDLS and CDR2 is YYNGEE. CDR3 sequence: CASSVGVGLAGGETQYF. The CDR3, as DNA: TGTGCCAGCAGCGTAGGCGTAGGGCTAGCGGGCGGAGAGACCCAGTACTTC.

CDR3 sequence (DNA): TGCGCCAGCAGCTTGAGCCTAGAAGGGGAACCACAGCAGTACTTC. It encodes CASSLSLEGEPQQYF. The gene calls are TRBV5-1 and TRBJ2-7, with D possibly TRBD1 on 5 matching bases. The CDR3 extends over 15 amino acids. Germline V gives CDR1 SGHRS, CDR2 YFSETQ. Trimming shortened V by 1 base and J by 8 bases, and 19 bases separated the two germline ends. Using reference TRBV5-1 and TRBJ2-7 for the parts outside the CDR3, the full variable domain is KAGVTQTPRYLIKTRGQQVTLSCSPISGHRSVSWYQQTPGQGLQFLFEYFSETQRNKGNFPGRFSGRQFSNSRSEMNVSTLELGDSALYLCASSLSLEGEPQQYFGPGTRLTVT.

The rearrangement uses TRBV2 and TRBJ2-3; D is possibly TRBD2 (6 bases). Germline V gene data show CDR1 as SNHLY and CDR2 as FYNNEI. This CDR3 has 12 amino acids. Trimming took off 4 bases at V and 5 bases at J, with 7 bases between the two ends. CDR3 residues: CASSGRGDTQYF. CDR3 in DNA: TGTGCCAGCAGTGGGAGGGGAGATACGCAGTATTTT.

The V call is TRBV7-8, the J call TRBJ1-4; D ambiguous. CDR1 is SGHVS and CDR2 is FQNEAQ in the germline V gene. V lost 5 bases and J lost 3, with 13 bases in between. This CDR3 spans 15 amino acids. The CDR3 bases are TGTGCCAGCAGCCCCGCCGGGATGGCTAATGAAAAACTGTTTTTT. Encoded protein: CASSPAGMANEKLFF.

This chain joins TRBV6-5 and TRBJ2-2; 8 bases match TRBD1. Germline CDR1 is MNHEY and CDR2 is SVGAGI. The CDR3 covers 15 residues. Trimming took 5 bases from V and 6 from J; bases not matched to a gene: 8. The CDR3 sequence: CASSPILDRAGELFF. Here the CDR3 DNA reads TGTGCCAGCAGTCCAATATTGGACAGGGCCGGGGAGCTGTTTTTT.

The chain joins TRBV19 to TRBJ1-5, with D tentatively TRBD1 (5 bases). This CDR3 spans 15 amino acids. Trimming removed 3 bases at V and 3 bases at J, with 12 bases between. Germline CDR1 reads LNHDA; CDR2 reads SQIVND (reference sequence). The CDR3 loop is CASSIWGGDNQPQHF. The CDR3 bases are TGTGCCAGTAGTATTTGGGGGGGAGACAATCAGCCCCAGCATTTT.

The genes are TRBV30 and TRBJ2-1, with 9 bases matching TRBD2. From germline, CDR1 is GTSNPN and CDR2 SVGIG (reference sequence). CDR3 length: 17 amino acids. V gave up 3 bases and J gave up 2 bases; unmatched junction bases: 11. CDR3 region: CAWSREAGGPAYNEQFF. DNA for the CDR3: TGTGCCTGGAGCCGAGAAGCGGGAGGACCGGCCTACAATGAGCAGTTCTTC.

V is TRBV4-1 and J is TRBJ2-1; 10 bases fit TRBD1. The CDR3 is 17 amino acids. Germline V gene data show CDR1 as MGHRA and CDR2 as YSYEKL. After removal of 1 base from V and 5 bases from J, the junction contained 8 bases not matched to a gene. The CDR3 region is CASSQVWTGGKNNEQFF. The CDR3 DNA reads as TGCGCCAGCAGCCAAGTTTGGACAGGGGGGAAGAACAATGAGCAGTTCTTC.

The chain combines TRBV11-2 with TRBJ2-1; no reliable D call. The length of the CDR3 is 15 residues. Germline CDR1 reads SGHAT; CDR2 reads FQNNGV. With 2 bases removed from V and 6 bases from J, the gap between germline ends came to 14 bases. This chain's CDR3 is CASSLSPSLANEQFF. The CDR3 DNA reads TGTGCCAGCAGCTTATCCCCATCTTTAGCCAATGAGCAGTTCTTC.

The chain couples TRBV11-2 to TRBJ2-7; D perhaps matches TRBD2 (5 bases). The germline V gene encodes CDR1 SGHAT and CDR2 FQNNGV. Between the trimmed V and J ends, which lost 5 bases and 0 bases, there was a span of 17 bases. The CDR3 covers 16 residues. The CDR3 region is CASSAIGGSFSYEQYF. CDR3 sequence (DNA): TGTGCCAGCAGCGCCATAGGCGGGTCTTTCTCCTACGAGCAGTACTTC. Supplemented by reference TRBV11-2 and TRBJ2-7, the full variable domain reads EAGVAQSPRYKIIEKRQSVAFWCNPISGHATLYWYQQILGQGPKLLIQFQNNGVVDDSQLPKDRFSAERLKGVDSTLKIQPAKLEDSAVYLCASSAIGGSFSYEQYFGPGTRLTVT.